These 5 T cell receptor beta chains share one sample of origin, sequenced in a study of T cell changes during pregnancy in multiple sclerosis. TCRdb's copy holds only in-frame clones and misses some; the assay was immunoSEQ multiplex PCR. The table lists about 100,000 clones, 90% to 95% of them singletons. The material was peripheral blood, obtained before pregnancy. The source is a female donor with multiple sclerosis, enrolled in a pregnancy study.

The gene calls are TRBV10-3 and TRBJ2-7; D possibly corresponds to TRBD2 (7 bases). V lost 4 bases and J 3 bases, leaving 19 bases between the germline ends. This CDR3 region has 16 residues. Germline V gene data show CDR1 as ENHRY and CDR2 as SYGVKD. The CDR3 DNA follows: TGTGCCATCAGTGTAGGAGGGGGGGAGACGGGCTACGAGCAGTACTTC. Its translation is CAISVGGGETGYEQYF.

V and J are TRBV15 and TRBJ2-5, with 10 positions matching TRBD1. V gave up 1 base and J gave up 6 bases; unmatched junction bases: 2. Looked up from germline, CDR1 is LNHNV and CDR2 is YYDKDF (reference sequence). This CDR3 region has 14 residues. The CDR3 loop is CATSRVGQGQTQYF. For the CDR3, the DNA is TGTGCCACCAGCAGAGTGGGACAGGGGCAGACCCAGTACTTC.

The chain couples TRBV6-1 to TRBJ1-1; tentative D call: TRBD1 (6 bases). The CDR3 length is 14 residues. Germline V gives CDR1 MNHNS, CDR2 SASEGT. Deletions cut 6 bases from V and 4 bases from J, with 15 bases between. The CDR3 region is CASSTRGGGTEAFF. In DNA, the CDR3 is TGTGCCAGCAGCACCAGGGGTGGCGGCACTGAAGCTTTCTTT.

The chain recombines TRBV2 with TRBJ2-5; possibly TRBD1 for D (5 bases). Trimming took off 8 bases at V and 5 bases at J, with 9 bases between the two ends. Germline CDR1 and CDR2: SNHLY and FYNNEI. The CDR3 length is 11 residues. This CDR3 reads CASDSGETQYF. CDR3 coding DNA: TGTGCCAGCGATTCAGGGGAGACCCAGTACTTC.

This chain links TRBV25-1 with TRBJ2-1, with 13 bases lining up with TRBD2. Germline V CDR1 and CDR2: MGHDK, SYGVNS. The CDR3 length is 17 residues. V gave up 4 bases and J gave up 3 bases; unmatched junction bases: 6. CDR3 nucleotide sequence: TGTGCCAGCAGTGCCCCCGGGACTAGCGGGATCTACAATGAGCAGTTCTTC. Translation: CASSAPGTSGIYNEQFF.